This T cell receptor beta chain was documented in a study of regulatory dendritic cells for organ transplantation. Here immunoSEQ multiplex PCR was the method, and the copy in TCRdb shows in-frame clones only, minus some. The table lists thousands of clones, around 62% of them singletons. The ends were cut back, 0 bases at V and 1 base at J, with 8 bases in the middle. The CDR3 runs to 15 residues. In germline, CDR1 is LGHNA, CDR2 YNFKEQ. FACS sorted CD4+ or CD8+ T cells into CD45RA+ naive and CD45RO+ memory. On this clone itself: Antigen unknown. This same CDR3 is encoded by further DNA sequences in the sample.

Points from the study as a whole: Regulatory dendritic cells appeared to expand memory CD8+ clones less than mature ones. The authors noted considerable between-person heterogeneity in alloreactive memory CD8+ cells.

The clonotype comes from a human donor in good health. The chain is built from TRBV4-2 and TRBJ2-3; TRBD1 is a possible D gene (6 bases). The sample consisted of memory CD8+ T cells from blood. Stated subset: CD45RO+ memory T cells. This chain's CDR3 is CASSQDNRGTDTQYF. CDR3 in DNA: TGTGCCAGCAGCCAAGACAACAGGGGCACAGATACGCAGTATTTT.